The clone carrying this T cell receptor (beta chain) was detected a few times. The antigen is not known. The data were taken from a study of CD8 T cells in ankylosing spondylitis. Study-level points and caveats: In peripheral blood, disease-linked CD8+ clones occurred at relatively low frequencies. One TCR beta motif, made up of eight highly homologous variants, appeared characteristic of ankylosing spondylitis blood.

CDR1 and CDR2 (germline): MDHEN, SYDVKM. With 5 bases removed from V and 8 bases from J, the gap between germline ends came to 27 bases. The CDR3 loop spans 18 amino acids. Generation of TCR beta libraries employed quantitative 5'-RACE incorporating molecular barcodes. MiXCR was run by TCRdb on the 5' RACE reads, yielding one entry per CDR3 protein. The sample lists about 840,000 distinct CDR3 sequences, 10% to 15% occurring once. The rearrangement joins TRBV28 to TRBJ1-4; TRBD1 might be the D (5 bases). Sequencing was carried out using blood, either unsorted or a sorted T cell fraction (not recorded which). This TCR was sampled from a male donor with ankylosing spondylitis. In DNA, the CDR3 is TGTGCCAGCAGTCCCTCAGGGTTATCCCGCCCGTGGCCCGAAAAACTGTTTTTT. As protein: CASSPSGLSRPWPEKLFF.